This T cell receptor beta chain was documented in a study of cytomegalovirus exposure and HLA in healthy donors. General study points: An observed cluster of highly shared sequence variants was recorded as a likely sequencing artifact. Previously analyzed data showed that most TCR beta V segments were productive at a frequency of about 90% or about 30%.

A remark on this clone: Its antigen is still unknown.

The PCR ran on 60 Vbeta and 13 Jbeta primers. Sequencing used immunoSEQ multiplex PCR; TCRdb keeps in-frame clones, though not all of them. Of 150,000 or so clones in the sample, under 80% were seen once. V was cut by 5 bases and J by 7 bases, with 21 bases left in between. The CDR3 is 16 amino acids. The germline CDR1 and CDR2 sequences are SGHVS and FQNEAQ. Sequenced input: PBMCs. This TCR was sampled from a female donor in good health and CMV-seronegative. V and J are TRBV7-8 and TRBJ2-1; possibly TRBD2 for D (6 bases). The CDR3 nucleotides read TGTGCCAGCAGCAAGCGGGCGGGACGGTACCTTAATGAGCAGTTCTTC. This encodes CASSKRAGRYLNEQFF. The complete variable domain, with remaining parts taken from reference TRBV7-8 and TRBJ2-1, reads GAGVSQSPRYKVAKRGQDVALRCDPISGHVSLFWYQQALGQGPEFLTYFQNEAQLDKSGLPSDRFFAERPEGSVSTLKIQRTQQEDSAVYLCASSKRAGRYLNEQFFGPGTRLTVL.